Listed below are T cell receptor beta chains from one sample, sequenced in a study of naive and memory T cell subsets. One entry per CDR3 protein, called by TCRdb with MiXCR from the UMI-ligation and nested PCR reads. The sample has some 82,000 distinct CDR3 sequences; over 8.5% are singletons. Specimen: naive CD8+ T cells from blood. The receptor source for this set is a human donor in good health. The conserved cysteine and the conserved F or W are not part of the CDR3 here. The order of the fields is V gene, J gene, CDR3 protein.

TRBV25-1	TRBJ2-7	ASSDSRGYPAYEQY
TRBV27	TRBJ2-7	ASTGTSGNSYEQY
TRBV5-1	TRBJ2-2	ASSLRKGDTGELF
TRBV6-6	TRBJ2-7	ASNYRDRHSYEQY
TRBV2	TRBJ2-7	ASSEGTRAPYEQY
TRBV12-5	TRBJ2-7	ASGSTLAPSSYEQY
TRBV28	TRBJ1-1	ASGQYGTPDMNTEAF
TRBV7-8	TRBJ1-4	ASSSRDMGETNEKLF
TRBV27	TRBJ1-1	ASSHPGTEAF
TRBV4-3	TRBJ2-7	ASSQTLAYEQY
TRBV4-3	TRBJ2-3	ASSQRQGARDTQY
TRBV4-1	TRBJ2-5	ASSHPDIAGVEETQY
TRBV9	TRBJ1-1	ASSPYDRNTEAF
TRBV27	TRBJ2-7	ASSFALREGPSYEQY
TRBV7-8	TRBJ2-1	ASSKTSGYYNEQF
TRBV6-2/TRBV6-3	TRBJ2-7	ASSADRGYEQY
TRBV6-5	TRBJ1-1	ASRHGRLEAF
TRBV5-1	TRBJ2-7	ASSLGSGAVQY
TRBV29-1	TRBJ1-4	SVTHGGYHEKLF
TRBV6-5	TRBJ2-3	ASSARESTDTQY
TRBV7-9	TRBJ2-5	ASTSRGEETQY
TRBV28	TRBJ2-7	ASRGQSSYEQY
TRBV7-9	TRBJ1-1	ASSSPMNEGTEAF
TRBV6-6	TRBJ1-2	ASIMSGVGRGADYGYT
TRBV20-1	TRBJ2-1	SAREAGYNEQF
TRBV29-1	TRBJ2-1	SVEIAGGFYEQF
TRBV25-1	TRBJ1-2	ASSVYYGYT
TRBV12-3/TRBV12-4	TRBJ1-4	ASRFNREANEKLF
TRBV9	TRBJ2-1	ASSPLRAGAQYEQF
TRBV5-6	TRBJ2-1	ASSLRDTRAHEQF
TRBV15	TRBJ1-2	ATSSGQGPGYT
TRBV28	TRBJ2-7	ASSLSETVSYEQY
TRBV7-9	TRBJ2-4	ASSPGGIQY
TRBV3-1	TRBJ2-2	ASARTGGADTGELF
TRBV19	TRBJ1-2	ASTLIQGGNYGYT
TRBV7-9	TRBJ2-7	ASSLLQGFEQY
TRBV12-3/TRBV12-4	TRBJ2-7	ASSLALRLAGGPPHEQY